This TCR beta chain was sequenced during a study of blood T cell repertoires in COVID-19. Overall study context: Samples taken during acute and convalescent COVID-19 were collected in the United States, Italy and Spain. In each case, the material was cDNA or gDNA derived from T cells, B-cell-depleted T cells, or PBMCs.

Remarks on this clone: A much more abundant neighbour one base away suggests this may be a read error. This same CDR3 is encoded by further DNA sequences in the sample.

The CDR3 runs to 17 residues. The ends were cut back, 10 bases at V and 5 bases at J, with 29 bases in the middle. Germline lookup yields CDR1 MDHEN and CDR2 SYDVKM. The repertoire was sequenced with immunoSEQ multiplex PCR; TCRdb's copy has only in-frame clones and lacks some. The repertoire holds approximately 50,000 clones, with approximately 79% as singletons. The sample comprised peripheral blood. The rearrangement uses TRBV28 and TRBJ2-5, with a tentative D call TRBD1 (5 bases). This receptor was identified in a man aged 70-80 years with acute or convalescent COVID-19. CDR3 nucleotide sequence: TGTGCCATCGGTATGCAGGGCCCTTTGGCCCGACGGGAGACCCAGTACTTC. It yields the protein CAIGMQGPLARRETQYF.